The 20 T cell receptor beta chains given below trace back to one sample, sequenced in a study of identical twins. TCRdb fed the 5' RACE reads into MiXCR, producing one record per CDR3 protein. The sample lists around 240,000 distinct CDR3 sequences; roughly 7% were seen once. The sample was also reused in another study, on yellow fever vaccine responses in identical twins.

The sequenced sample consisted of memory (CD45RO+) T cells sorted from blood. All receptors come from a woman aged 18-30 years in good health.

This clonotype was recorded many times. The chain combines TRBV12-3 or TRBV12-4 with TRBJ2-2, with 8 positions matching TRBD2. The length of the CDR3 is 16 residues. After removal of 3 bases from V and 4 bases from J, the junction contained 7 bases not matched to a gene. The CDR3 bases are TGTGCCAGCAGTTTGGGTACTAGCGGTTCCACCGGGGAGCTGTTTTTT. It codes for CASSLGTSGSTGELFF.

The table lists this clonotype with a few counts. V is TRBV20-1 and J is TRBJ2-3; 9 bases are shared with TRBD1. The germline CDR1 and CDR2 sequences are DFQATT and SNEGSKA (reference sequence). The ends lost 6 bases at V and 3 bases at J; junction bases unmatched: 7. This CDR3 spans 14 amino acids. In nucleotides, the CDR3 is TGCAGTGCGGCCGGGACAGGGATGACAGATACGCAGTATTTT. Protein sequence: CSAAGTGMTDTQYF.

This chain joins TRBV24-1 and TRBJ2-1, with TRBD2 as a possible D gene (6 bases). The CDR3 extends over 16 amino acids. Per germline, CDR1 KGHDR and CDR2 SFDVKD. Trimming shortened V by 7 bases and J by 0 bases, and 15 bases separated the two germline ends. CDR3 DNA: TGTGCCACCAGGGGAGTTAGCGGTAGCTCCTACAATGAGCAGTTCTTC. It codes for CATRGVSGSSYNEQFF.

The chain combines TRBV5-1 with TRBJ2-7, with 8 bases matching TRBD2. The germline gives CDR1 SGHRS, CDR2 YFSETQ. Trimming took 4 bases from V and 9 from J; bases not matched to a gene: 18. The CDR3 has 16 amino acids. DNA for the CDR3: TGCGCCAGCAGCCCGGACGGGACTAGTCGGTTAACAGGGCAGTACTTC. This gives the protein CASSPDGTSRLTGQYF.

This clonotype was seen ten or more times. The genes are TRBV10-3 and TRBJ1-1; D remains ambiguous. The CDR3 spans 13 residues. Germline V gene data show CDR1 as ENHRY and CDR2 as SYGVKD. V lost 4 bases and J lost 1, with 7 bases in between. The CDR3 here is CAISVTENTEAFF. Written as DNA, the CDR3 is TGTGCCATCAGTGTAACCGAGAACACTGAAGCTTTCTTT.

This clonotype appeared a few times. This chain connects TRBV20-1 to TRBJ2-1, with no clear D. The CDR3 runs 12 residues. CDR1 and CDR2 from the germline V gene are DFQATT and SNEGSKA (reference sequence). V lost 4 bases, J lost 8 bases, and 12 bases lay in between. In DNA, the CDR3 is TGCAGTGCTAAGAAAGGGATTGATGAGCAGTTCTTC. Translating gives CSAKKGIDEQFF.

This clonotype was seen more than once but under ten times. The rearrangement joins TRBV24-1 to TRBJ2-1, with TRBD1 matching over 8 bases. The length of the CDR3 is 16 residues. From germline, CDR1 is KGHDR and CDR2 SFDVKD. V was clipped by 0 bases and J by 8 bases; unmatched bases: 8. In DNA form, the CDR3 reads TGTGCCACCAGTGATTTGCGGGACAGGCCGTTCGATGAGCAGTTCTTC. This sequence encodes CATSDLRDRPFDEQFF.

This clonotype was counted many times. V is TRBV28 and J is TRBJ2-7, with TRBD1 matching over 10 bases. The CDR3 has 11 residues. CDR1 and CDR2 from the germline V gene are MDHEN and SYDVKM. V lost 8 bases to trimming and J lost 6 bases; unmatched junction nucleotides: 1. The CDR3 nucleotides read TGTGCCAGCCGGGACAGGGGCGAGCAGTACGTC. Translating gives CASRDRGEQYV.

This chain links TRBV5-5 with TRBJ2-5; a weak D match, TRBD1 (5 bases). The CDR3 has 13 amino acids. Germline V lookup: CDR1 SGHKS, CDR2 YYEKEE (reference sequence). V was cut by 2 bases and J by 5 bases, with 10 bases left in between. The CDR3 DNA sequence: TGTGCCAGCAGCTTAGGCAGGGTGGAGACCCAGTACTTC. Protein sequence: CASSLGRVETQYF.

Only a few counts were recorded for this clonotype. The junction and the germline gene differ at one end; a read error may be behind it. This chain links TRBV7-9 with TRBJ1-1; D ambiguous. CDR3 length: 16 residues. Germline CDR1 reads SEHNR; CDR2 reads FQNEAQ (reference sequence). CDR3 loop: CASSVRVNLGNAEAFF. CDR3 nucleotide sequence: TGTGCCAGCAGCGTTCGTGTTAATTTAGGGAACGCTGAAGCTTTCTTT.

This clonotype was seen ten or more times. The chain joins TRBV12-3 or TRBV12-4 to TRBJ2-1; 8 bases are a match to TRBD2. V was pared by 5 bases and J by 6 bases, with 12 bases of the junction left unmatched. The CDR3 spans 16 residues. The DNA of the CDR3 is TGTGCCAGCAGTCCCTCCTATGCGGGAGGCGGCAATGAGCAGTTCTTC. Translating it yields CASSPSYAGGGNEQFF.

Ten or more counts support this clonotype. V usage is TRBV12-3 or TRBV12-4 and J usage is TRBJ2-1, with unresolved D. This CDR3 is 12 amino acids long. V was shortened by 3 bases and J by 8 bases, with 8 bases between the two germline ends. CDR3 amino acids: CASSLIGYEQFF. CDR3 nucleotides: TGTGCCAGCAGTTTGATCGGCTATGAGCAGTTCTTC.

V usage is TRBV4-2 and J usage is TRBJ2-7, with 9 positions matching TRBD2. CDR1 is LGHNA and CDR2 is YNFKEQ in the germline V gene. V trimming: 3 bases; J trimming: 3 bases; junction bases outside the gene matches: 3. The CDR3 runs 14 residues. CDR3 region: CASSQGGGVYEQYF. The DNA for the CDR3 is TGTGCCAGCAGCCAGGGCGGGGGGGTCTACGAGCAGTACTTC.

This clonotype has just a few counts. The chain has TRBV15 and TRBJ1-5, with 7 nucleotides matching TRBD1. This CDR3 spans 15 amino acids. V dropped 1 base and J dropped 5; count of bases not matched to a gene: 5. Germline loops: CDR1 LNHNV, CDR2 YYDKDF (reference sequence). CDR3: CATSRANRGDQPQHF. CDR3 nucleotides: TGTGCCACCAGCAGAGCAAACAGGGGAGATCAGCCCCAGCATTTT.

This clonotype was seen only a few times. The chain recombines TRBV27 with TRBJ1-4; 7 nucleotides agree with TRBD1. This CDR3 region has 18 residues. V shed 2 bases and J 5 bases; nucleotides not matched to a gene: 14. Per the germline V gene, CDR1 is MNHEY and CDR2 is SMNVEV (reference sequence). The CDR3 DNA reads TGTGCCAGCAGTTTAACAGGGGCGACAAGAGGGGGCAATGAAAAACTGTTTTTT. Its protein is CASSLTGATRGGNEKLFF. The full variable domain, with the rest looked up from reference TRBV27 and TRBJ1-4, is EAQVTQNPRYLITVTGKKLTVTCSQNMNHEYMSWYRQDPGLGLRQIYYSMNVEVTDKGDVPEGYKVSRKEKRNFPLILESPSPNQTSLYFCASSLTGATRGGNEKLFFGSGTQLSVL.

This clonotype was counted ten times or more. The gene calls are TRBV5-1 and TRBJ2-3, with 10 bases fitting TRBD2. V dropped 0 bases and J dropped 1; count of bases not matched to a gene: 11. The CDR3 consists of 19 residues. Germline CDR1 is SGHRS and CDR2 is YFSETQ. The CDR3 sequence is CASSLGALAGVIGTDTQYF. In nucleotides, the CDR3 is TGCGCCAGCAGCTTGGGGGCTCTAGCGGGAGTAATCGGCACAGATACGCAGTATTTT.

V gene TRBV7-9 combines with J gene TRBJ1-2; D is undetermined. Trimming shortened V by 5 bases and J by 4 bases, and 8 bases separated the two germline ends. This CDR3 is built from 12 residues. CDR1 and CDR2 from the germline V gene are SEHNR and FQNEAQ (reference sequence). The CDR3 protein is CASSLDRYGYTF. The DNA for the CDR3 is TGTGCCAGCAGCCTTGACCGCTATGGCTACACCTTC.

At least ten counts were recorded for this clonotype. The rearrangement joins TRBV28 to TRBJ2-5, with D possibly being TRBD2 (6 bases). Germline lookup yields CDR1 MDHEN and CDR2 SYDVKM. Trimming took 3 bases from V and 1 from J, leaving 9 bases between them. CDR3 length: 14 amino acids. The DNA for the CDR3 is TGTGCCAGCAGTTTCTGGAGGGGCCAAGAGACCCAGTACTTC. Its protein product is CASSFWRGQETQYF.

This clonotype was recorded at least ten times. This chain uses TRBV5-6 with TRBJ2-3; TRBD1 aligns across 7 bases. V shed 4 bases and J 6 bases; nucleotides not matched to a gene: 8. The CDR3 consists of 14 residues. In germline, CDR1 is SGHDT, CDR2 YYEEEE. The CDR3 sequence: CASSPGDSSDTQYF. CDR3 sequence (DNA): TGTGCCAGCAGCCCCGGGGACAGTTCGGATACGCAGTATTTT.

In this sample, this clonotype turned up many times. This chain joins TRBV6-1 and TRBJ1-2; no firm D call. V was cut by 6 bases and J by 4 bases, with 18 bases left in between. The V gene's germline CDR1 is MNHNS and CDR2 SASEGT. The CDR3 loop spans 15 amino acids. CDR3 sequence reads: CASRGNGHRTYGYTF. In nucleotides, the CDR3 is TGTGCCAGCAGGGGGAATGGGCACCGAACCTATGGCTACACCTTC.